This note documents a single TCR beta chain sequence. The germline CDR1 and CDR2 sequences are GTSNPN and SVGIG (reference sequence). CDR3 length equals 15 residues. The trim removed 3 bases at V and 6 bases at J, leaving 11 bases unmatched. The data belong to a study of quantifying T cell responses using KT2 cells. For the study at large: cDNA was made from DNase-treated RNA using alpha and beta constant primers.

A single-stranded UMI oligo with SP2 sequence was ligated to cDNA 3' ends. First-round PCR used three to five cycles and beta primers RC1.1 and RC1.2 covering TRBC1 and TRBC2. TCRdb reanalysed the UMI-ligation and nested PCR reads using MiXCR and keeps one entry per CDR3 protein. The sample holds around 56,000 distinct CDR3 sequences; around an eighth are singletons and the top ten take around a tenth. The receptor was isolated from a human donor. This chain joins TRBV30 and TRBJ1-1, with TRBD1 matching over 9 bases. The sequenced sample was PBMCs spiked with cells of the T cell clone KT2. DNA of the CDR3: TGTGCCTGGAGCCGACAGGGACAGGGTGTCGCTGAAGCTTTCTTT. Translation: CAWSRQGQGVAEAFF.